These 19 T cell receptor beta chains originate from one sample sequenced in a study of blood T cell repertoires in COVID-19. Sequencing was performed with immunoSEQ multiplex PCR; in TCRdb, only in-frame clones are kept and a portion is missing. The table records more than 300,000 clones, roughly 90% of them present only once. Source material: PBMCs or T cells enriched from blood (not recorded which). These receptors all stem from a woman between 25 and 40 years old who had been exposed to COVID-19.

This chain connects TRBV18 to TRBJ2-7, with a weak D call TRBD1 (7 bases). V lost 6 bases and J 4 bases, leaving 16 bases between the germline ends. The CDR3 spans 14 residues. CDR1 is KGHSH and CDR2 is LQKENI in the germline V gene. CDR3 protein: CASSPNAGGYEQYF. The CDR3 nucleotides read TGTGCCAGCTCGCCTAATGCAGGGGGGTACGAGCAGTACTTC.

The chain has TRBV6-2 or TRBV6-3 and TRBJ2-1; TRBD2 matches 9 bases. This CDR3 contains 16 residues. From germline, CDR1 is MNHEY and CDR2 SVGEGT. J gave up 4 bases and V 6 bases, and 10 bases lay outside the gene matches. CDR3 DNA sequence: TGTGCCAGCAGCCGACCAAGCGGGGGGACGTACAATGAGCAGTTCTTC. This sequence encodes CASSRPSGGTYNEQFF.

This clone appeared once. The J gene is TRBJ2-1, the V gene TRBV5-1; 7 bases are shared with TRBD1. The V segment lost 3 bases and the J segment 5 bases; nucleotides outside the gene matches: 2. The CDR3 contains 13 residues. In germline, CDR1 is SGHRS, CDR2 YFSETQ. CDR3 loop: CASSSGQDNEQFF. CDR3 bases: TGCGCCAGCAGCTCAGGACAGGACAATGAGCAGTTCTTC.

V and J are TRBV7-9 and TRBJ2-1, with D tentatively TRBD2 (6 bases). The V end lost 6 bases, the J end lost 4 bases, and 10 bases lay between the germline ends. Germline CDR1 reads SEHNR; CDR2 reads FQNEAQ (reference sequence). CDR3 length: 13 residues. CDR3 region: CASSIAGYNEQFF. CDR3 nucleotides: TGTGCCAGCAGTATCGCGGGGTACAATGAGCAGTTCTTC.

The chain joins TRBV6-5 to TRBJ2-5, with 11 nucleotides matching TRBD2. CDR1 is MNHEY and CDR2 is SVGAGI in the germline V gene. The V gene end was trimmed by 0 bases and the J gene end by 7 bases; junction bases not matched to a gene: 7. This CDR3 contains 16 residues. CDR3 DNA sequence: TGTGCCAGCAGTTACTCGATAGCGGGGGGGCCTGGGACCCAGTACTTC. This codes for CASSYSIAGGPGTQYF.

The CDR3 spells CASSLDRAGLFF. The CDR3, as DNA: TGTGCCAGCAGCTTAGACAGAGCAGGTCTGTTTTTT. The rearrangement joins TRBV7-9 to TRBJ1-4, with no clear D. This CDR3 spans 12 amino acids. The V gene's germline CDR1 is SEHNR and CDR2 FQNEAQ (reference sequence). Trimming removed 1 base from V and 14 bases from J, with 11 bases in between.

The chain employs TRBV11-3 and TRBJ2-7; 8 positions match TRBD1. Germline lookup yields CDR1 SGHNT and CDR2 YENEEA. The CDR3 loop spans 16 amino acids. Trimming took 3 bases from V and 3 from J; bases not matched to a gene: 10. CDR3 nucleotide sequence: TGTGCCAGCAGCTTTACACCCACGACAGGGGTCTACGAGCAGTACTTC. The encoded protein is CASSFTPTTGVYEQYF.

The chain combines TRBV15 with TRBJ2-5; D is ambiguous. The V end lost 0 bases, the J end lost 1 base, and 12 bases lay between the germline ends. The CDR3 extends over 16 amino acids. The V gene's germline CDR1 is LNHNV and CDR2 YYDKDF (reference sequence). DNA of the CDR3: TGTGCCACCAGCAGAGACCGATCGCTACTCCAAGAGACCCAGTACTTC. Its translation is CATSRDRSLLQETQYF.

This clone has a single count. CDR3: CASGSGQGGTQYF. Written as DNA, the CDR3 is TGTGCTAGTGGTTCGGGACAGGGGGGAACCCAGTACTTC. The rearrangement uses TRBV12-5 and TRBJ2-5, with 11 bases matching TRBD1. There are 13 residues in the CDR3. Per the germline V gene, CDR1 is LGHNT and CDR2 is FRNRAP. The ends lost 4 bases at V and 8 bases at J; junction bases unmatched: 3.

V gene TRBV27 combines with J gene TRBJ1-6; 8 nucleotides match TRBD1. The junction had 5 bases not matched to a gene; V was cut back by 2 bases and J by 11 bases. The germline gives CDR1 MNHEY, CDR2 SMNVEV (reference sequence). CDR3 length: 14 amino acids. This chain's CDR3 is CASSLDRGSTPLHF. CDR3 in DNA: TGTGCCAGCAGTTTAGACAGGGGTAGTACACCCCTCCACTTT.

The V call is TRBV27, the J call TRBJ2-5; D remains unclear. The CDR3 runs to 15 residues. Per the germline V gene, CDR1 is MNHEY and CDR2 is SMNVEV (reference sequence). Trimming pared 1 base from V and 3 bases from J, leaving 12 bases between. The CDR3 DNA is TGTGCCAGCAGTTTATTCCGCTTACAGAAAGAGACCCAGTACTTC. This translates into CASSLFRLQKETQYF.

The chain employs TRBV11-2 and TRBJ1-4; 9 nucleotides align to TRBD1. The V gene end was trimmed by 5 bases and the J gene end by 7 bases; junction bases not matched to a gene: 5. CDR3 length: 14 residues. Per the germline V gene, CDR1 is SGHAT and CDR2 is FQNNGV. CDR3 bases: TGTGCCAGCAGCACGCCGACAGGGGGTGAAAAACTGTTTTTT. It specifies CASSTPTGGEKLFF.

This chain connects TRBV10-3 to TRBJ1-2; 7 nucleotides align to TRBD1. CDR3 length equals 15 residues. V was pared by 6 bases and J by 1 base, with 8 bases of the junction left unmatched. Per the germline V gene, CDR1 is ENHRY and CDR2 is SYGVKD. CDR3 DNA: TGTGCCATCAGGTCTACAGGGGACAATAACTATGGCTACACCTTC. Its protein is CAIRSTGDNNYGYTF.

CDR3 DNA sequence: TGTGCCAGTAGCGCTGGAGGGGCTCGGAATTCACCCCTCCACTTT. It codes for CASSAGGARNSPLHF. The rearrangement joins TRBV19 to TRBJ1-6, with D tentatively TRBD1 (5 bases). The CDR3 has 15 amino acids. The germline gives CDR1 LNHDA, CDR2 SQIVND (reference sequence). Trimming pared 6 bases from V and 7 bases from J, leaving 16 bases between.

CDR3 in amino acids: CASSLLEDQPQHF. CDR3 nucleotides: TGTGCCAGCTCACTTTTGGAGGACCAGCCCCAGCATTTT. This rearrangement joins TRBV18 to TRBJ1-5; D gene unclear. V was pared by 4 bases and J by 7 bases, with 11 bases between. Germline CDR1 and CDR2: KGHSH and LQKENI. The CDR3 sequence is 13 residues long.

The V and J genes are TRBV6-2 or TRBV6-3 and TRBJ1-1; D is unclear. Trimming shortened V by 2 bases and J by 7 bases, and 5 bases separated the two germline ends. Germline V gene data show CDR1 as MNHEY and CDR2 as SVGEGT. The CDR3 is 11 residues long. CDR3 region: CASSYGSEAFF. Here the CDR3 DNA reads TGTGCCAGCAGTTACGGGAGTGAAGCTTTCTTT.

Only a few counts were recorded for this clone. The chain carries TRBV7-2 and TRBJ1-1; weak D call: TRBD1 (5 bases). In germline, CDR1 is SGHTA, CDR2 FQGNSA. Between the trimmed V and J ends, which lost 5 bases and 1 base, there was a span of 11 bases. The CDR3 covers 14 residues. The CDR3 sequence is CASSPGAANTEAFF. The CDR3 DNA sequence: TGTGCCAGCAGCCCTGGGGCGGCGAACACTGAAGCTTTCTTT.

The chain is built from TRBV6-5 and TRBJ1-1, with TRBD1 identical over 7 bases. J was trimmed by 10 bases and V by 5 bases; bases with no gene match: 7. CDR1 and CDR2 (germline): MNHEY, SVGAGI. The CDR3 is 12 residues long. In nucleotides, the CDR3 is TGTGCCAGCAGTCAAAGGGGACAGACAGCTTTCTTT. Amino acid sequence: CASSQRGQTAFF.

The chain has TRBV4-1 and TRBJ1-5; D perhaps matches TRBD1 (5 bases). The CDR3 runs 15 residues. V lost 1 base to trimming and J lost 5 bases, with 12 bases between them. Germline V gene data show CDR1 as MGHRA and CDR2 as YSYEKL. Here the CDR3 reads CASSQVEGPYQPQHF. CDR3 DNA: TGCGCCAGCAGCCAAGTGGAGGGACCTTATCAGCCCCAGCATTTT.